Each of the 15 T cell receptor beta chains below was sequenced from the same sample in a study of blood T cell repertoires in COVID-19. Sequenced by immunoSEQ multiplex PCR; TCRdb stores in-frame clones only, minus some. The sample shows about 230,000 clones, roughly four fifths of them seen only once. The sequencing sample was made of peripheral blood. The receptor source for this set is a woman in her 50s with acute or convalescent COVID-19.

This clone showed up just once. The rearrangement joins TRBV5-1 to TRBJ2-3, with D perhaps matching TRBD1 (6 bases). Trimming stripped 4 bases from V and 7 bases from J, with 16 bases between. Germline V lookup: CDR1 SGHRS, CDR2 YFSETQ. CDR3 length: 14 amino acids. The DNA for the CDR3 is TGCGCCAGCAGCCCGGACAGTGTAGTTTATACGCAGTATTTT. It specifies CASSPDSVVYTQYF.

This clone showed up just a few times. This CDR3 reads CAWGRGTGFHEQYF. The DNA of the CDR3 is TGTGCCTGGGGAAGGGGGACAGGGTTCCACGAGCAGTACTTC. The chain has TRBV30 and TRBJ2-7, with 9 bases lining up with TRBD1. Trimming cost V 5 bases and J 5 bases; bases outside gene matches: 10. This CDR3 is built from 14 residues. The germline gives CDR1 GTSNPN, CDR2 SVGIG (reference sequence).

V is TRBV7-2 and J is TRBJ1-6, with D perhaps TRBD1 (5 bases). In germline, CDR1 is SGHTA, CDR2 FQGNSA. The CDR3 covers 16 residues. The germline V and J ends were trimmed by 3 bases and 4 bases, with 13 bases remaining between them. The CDR3 protein is CASSLGGTIYNSPLHF. Here the CDR3 DNA reads TGTGCCAGCAGCTTGGGGGGGACTATTTATAATTCACCCCTCCACTTT.

The CDR3 coding sequence is TGTGCCAGCAACACCAACGGGGGGGGCTCCGGAAACACCATATATTTT. The encoded protein is CASNTNGGGSGNTIYF. V gene TRBV13 combines with J gene TRBJ1-3, with a weak D call TRBD1 (6 bases). The V end was cut by 7 bases, the J end by 4 bases, with 20 bases between. This CDR3 is 16 amino acids long. Germline CDR1 PRHDT, CDR2 FYEKMQ (reference sequence).

The rearrangement uses TRBV28 and TRBJ1-2, with a tentative D call TRBD1 (5 bases). The germline V and J ends were trimmed by 2 bases and 3 bases, with 13 bases remaining between them. The germline V gene encodes CDR1 MDHEN and CDR2 SYDVKM. The CDR3 sequence is 15 residues long. The chain's CDR3 is CASSLGGAADYGYTF. In nucleotides, the CDR3 is TGTGCCAGCAGTTTAGGTGGGGCGGCGGACTATGGCTACACCTTC.

The J gene is TRBJ2-7, the V gene TRBV11-1, with D maybe TRBD1 (5 bases). Germline-derived CDR1 and CDR2 are SGHAT and FQDESV (reference sequence). V lost 5 bases and J lost 4, with 6 bases in between. The CDR3 extends over 11 amino acids. DNA for the CDR3: TGTGCCAGCAGCCCAGGGTACGAGCAGTACTTC. It specifies CASSPGYEQYF.

This chain links TRBV19 with TRBJ1-1; no firm D call. V was cut by 2 bases and J by 3 bases, with 16 bases left in between. The CDR3 loop spans 16 amino acids. The germline gives CDR1 LNHDA, CDR2 SQIVND (reference sequence). The CDR3 sequence: CASSIPSATTDTEAFF. The CDR3 DNA follows: TGTGCCAGTAGTATACCTTCGGCGACTACGGACACTGAAGCTTTCTTT.

This chain joins TRBV7-2 and TRBJ1-2, with 7 bases that match TRBD1. V gave up 1 base and J gave up 7 bases; unmatched junction bases: 6. This CDR3 has 14 amino acids. Germline V gene lookup returns CDR1 SGHTA and CDR2 FQGNSA. The CDR3 sequence is CASSLGGGGVGYTF. CDR3 coding DNA: TGTGCCAGCAGCTTAGGTGGAGGGGGCGTTGGCTACACCTTC. Based on the CDR3 plus reference TRBV7-2 and TRBJ1-2, the full variable domain is GAGVSQSPSNKVTEKGKDVELRCDPISGHTALYWYRQSLGQGLEFLIYFQGNSAPDKSGLPSDRFSAERTGGSVSTLTIQRTQQEDSAVYLCASSLGGGGVGYTFGSGTRLTVV.

CDR3 coding DNA: TGTGCCAGCAGCGGATCCGGGACTAGCGGGAGCACAGATACGCAGTATTTT. Residues: CASSGSGTSGSTDTQYF. The rearrangement uses TRBV7-9 and TRBJ2-3; TRBD2 agrees at 12 bases. V lost 5 bases to trimming and J lost 0 bases; unmatched junction nucleotides: 6. This CDR3 is built from 17 residues. Germline V gene lookup returns CDR1 SEHNR and CDR2 FQNEAQ (reference sequence). The full variable domain, its missing parts supplied by reference TRBV7-9 and TRBJ2-3, is DTGVSQNPRHKITKRGQNVTFRCDPISEHNRLYWYRQTLGQGPEFLTYFQNEAQLEKSRLLSDRFSAERPKGSFSTLEIQRTEQGDSAMYLCASSGSGTSGSTDTQYFGPGTRLTVL.

The V gene is TRBV7-9, the J gene TRBJ2-5; D may be TRBD1 (6 bases). In germline, CDR1 is SEHNR, CDR2 FQNEAQ (reference sequence). The V end was cut by 5 bases, the J end by 4 bases, with 11 bases between. This CDR3 has 13 amino acids. This CDR3 reads CASSPGERETQYF. CDR3 DNA sequence: TGTGCCAGCAGCCCAGGGGAACGAGAGACCCAGTACTTC. Supplemented by reference TRBV7-9 and TRBJ2-5, the full variable domain reads DTGVSQNPRHKITKRGQNVTFRCDPISEHNRLYWYRQTLGQGPEFLTYFQNEAQLEKSRLLSDRFSAERPKGSFSTLEIQRTEQGDSAMYLCASSPGERETQYFGPGTRLLVL.

CDR3 DNA: TGTGCCAGCAGTTTATTCCAGGGGGTTAACCAGCCCCAGCATTTT. Protein: CASSLFQGVNQPQHF. The chain uses TRBV28 and TRBJ1-5; 7 positions agree with TRBD1. The CDR3 runs to 15 residues. CDR1 is MDHEN, CDR2 SYDVKM, per germline. V shed 1 base, J shed 7 bases, and the junction held 7 bases outside the gene matches.

The rearrangement joins TRBV5-6 to TRBJ2-4; D might be TRBD2 (6 bases). The germline CDR1 and CDR2 sequences are SGHDT and YYEEEE. The CDR3 covers 13 residues. Deletions cut 4 bases from V and 7 bases from J, with 12 bases between. CDR3 in amino acids: CASSGRRVNIQYF. The CDR3 bases are TGTGCCAGCAGCGGGAGGCGGGTCAACATTCAGTACTTC. The whole variable domain, remainder taken from reference TRBV5-6 and TRBJ2-4, is DAGVTQSPTHLIKTRGQQVTLRCSPKSGHDTVSWYQQALGQGPQFIFQYYEEEERQRGNFPDRFSGHQFPNYSSELNVNALLLGDSALYLCASSGRRVNIQYFGAGTRLSVL.

The V and J genes are TRBV19 and TRBJ2-1, with 12 positions matching TRBD2. CDR1 is LNHDA and CDR2 is SQIVND in the germline V gene (reference sequence). Trimming cost V 6 bases and J 5 bases; bases outside gene matches: 5. The CDR3 runs to 15 residues. The CDR3 DNA is TGTGCCAGTAGCTGGACTAGCGGGGACGACAATGAGCAGTTCTTC. It codes for CASSWTSGDDNEQFF. Full variable domain (remainder filled in from reference TRBV19 and TRBJ2-1): DGGITQSPKYLFRKEGQNVTLSCEQNLNHDAMYWYRQDPGQGLRLIYYSQIVNDFQKGDIAEGYSVSREKKESFPLTVTSAQKNPTAFYLCASSWTSGDDNEQFFGPGTRLTVL.

This chain joins TRBV2 and TRBJ1-1, with 8 bases matching TRBD1. Germline V gene sequence: CDR1 SNHLY, CDR2 FYNNEI. The CDR3 extends over 14 amino acids. The V and J ends lost 4 bases and 6 bases, in that order; junction bases with no gene match: 7. This CDR3 reads CASSVGQAYAEAFF. The CDR3 DNA follows: TGTGCCAGCAGTGTGGGACAGGCGTACGCTGAAGCTTTCTTT.

V gene TRBV4-1 combines with J gene TRBJ1-4, with 10 positions matching TRBD1. CDR3 length equals 16 residues. Germline V gene data show CDR1 as MGHRA and CDR2 as YSYEKL. The junction had 3 bases not matched to a gene; V was cut back by 5 bases and J by 0 bases. The chain's CDR3 is CASSKGQGTTNEKLFF. For the CDR3, the DNA is TGCGCCAGCAGCAAGGGACAGGGGACAACTAATGAAAAACTGTTTTTT.